The 2 T cell receptor beta chains listed next were all sequenced from one sample in a study of T cells expressing NK-cell markers. TCRdb reprocessed the 5' RACE reads and reports one entry per CDR3 protein, with no DNA. The sample table includes approximately 460,000 distinct CDR3 sequences. Input material: blood T cells: a sorted CD56 or NKG2C T cell subset, CD4+ or CD8+ T cells, or bulk PBMC T cells (not recorded which). The receptors were sampled from a woman aged 18 to 75 in good health.

The chain recombines TRBV18 with TRBJ2-5; TCRdb outputs TRBD2, but without DNA this stays unchecked. Germline V gene data show CDR1 as KGHSH and CDR2 as LQKENI. CDR3 length: 15 amino acids. The chain's CDR3 is CASSPTKLAGETQYF.

The CDR3 spells CASNPGQGPTGELFF. The chain combines TRBV7-9 with TRBJ2-2; TCRdb returns TRBD1, unconfirmable since there is no DNA. The CDR3 has 15 amino acids. CDR1 and CDR2 (germline): SEHNR, FQNEAQ (reference sequence).